The clone carrying this T cell receptor (beta chain) was counted between two and nine times. No antigen is known for it. 5'-RACE, quantitative and with molecular barcodes, yielded the TCR beta libraries. Via MiXCR, TCRdb re-called the 5' RACE reads, giving one row per CDR3 protein. The table lists hundreds of thousands of distinct CDR3 sequences, around 21% of them singletons. The record originates from a study of CD8 T cells in ankylosing spondylitis. Study-level findings and limits: Those disease-linked clones were CD8+; they were also relatively rare in peripheral blood.

This CDR3 spans 14 amino acids. V was clipped by 6 bases and J by 2 bases, with 14 bases between them. CDR1 DFQATT and CDR2 SNEGSKA come from the germline V gene (reference sequence). Input material: blood, either unsorted or a sorted T cell fraction (not recorded which). The chain recombines TRBV20-1 with TRBJ2-1, with a possible D match to TRBD2 (6 bases). This clonotype was sampled from a female donor with ankylosing spondylitis or in good health (not recorded which). The CDR3 here is CSAASGETYNEQFF. CDR3 nucleotides: TGCAGTGCAGCTTCGGGGGAAACCTACAATGAGCAGTTCTTC.